Described below is a single T cell receptor beta chain sequence and its context. Antigen unknown. The data derive from a study of chemoradiotherapy in HPV16-positive cancers. On the study more broadly: Candidate HPV-specific clones and shared TCR motifs came from two HPV16-positive patients. Regarding the study as a whole: Candidate HPV-specific clones and E7-related TCR motifs grew in tumor during treatment.

TCRdb keeps only in-frame clones here, not all; method: immunoSEQ multiplex PCR. This sample has around 30,000 clones, with over 80% found just once. Samples were taken several times over chemoradiotherapy. The germline gives CDR1 LNHDA, CDR2 SQIVND (reference sequence). Deletions cut 7 bases from V and 5 bases from J, with 11 bases between. The CDR3 runs 12 residues. V gene TRBV19 combines with J gene TRBJ1-2; TRBD1 might be the D (5 bases). Specimen: blood, collected from a patient who underwent chemoradiotherapy. The sequence was obtained from a human donor with HPV-associated anogenital cancer. This chain's CDR3 is CASTQGPYGYTF. As DNA, the CDR3 is TGTGCCAGTACGCAGGGCCCGTATGGCTACACCTTC.